This T cell receptor beta chain was recovered during a study of control samples from healthy donors and cancer patients. The CDR3 is 12 amino acids. Trimming took 6 bases from V and 10 from J; bases not matched to a gene: 6. CDR1 is SNHLY and CDR2 is FYNNEI in the germline V gene. The protocol was immunoSEQ multiplex PCR, while the TCRdb copy is restricted to in-frame clones and leaves out a portion. The sample table sets out under 200,000 clones. The chain joins TRBV2 to TRBJ2-1; the match to TRBD2 covers 7 bases. Sequencing input: blood. This receptor was taken from a woman aged 25 to 39 in good health. CDR3 coding DNA: TGTGCCAGCAGGGGGGGGTACAGCGAGCAGTTCTTC. Protein product: CASRGGYSEQFF. Combining the CDR3 with reference TRBV2 and TRBJ2-1 gives the whole variable domain EPEVTQTPSHQVTQMGQEVILRCVPISNHLYFYWYRQILGQKVEFLVSFYNNEISEKSEIFDDQFSVERPDGSNFTLKIRSTKLEDSAMYFCASRGGYSEQFFGPGTRLTVL.